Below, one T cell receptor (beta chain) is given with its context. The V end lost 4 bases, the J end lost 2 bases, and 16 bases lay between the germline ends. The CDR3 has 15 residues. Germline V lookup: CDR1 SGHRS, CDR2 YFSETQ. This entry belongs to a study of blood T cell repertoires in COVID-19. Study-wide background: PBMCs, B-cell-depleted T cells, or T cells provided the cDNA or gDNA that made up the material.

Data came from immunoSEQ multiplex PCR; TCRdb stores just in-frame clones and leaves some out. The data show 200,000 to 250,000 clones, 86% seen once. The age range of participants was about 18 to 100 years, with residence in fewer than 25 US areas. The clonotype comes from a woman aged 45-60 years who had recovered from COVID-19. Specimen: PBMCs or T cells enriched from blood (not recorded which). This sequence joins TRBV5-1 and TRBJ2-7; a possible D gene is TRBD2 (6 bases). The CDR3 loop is CASSPGDFRPYEQYF. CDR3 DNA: TGCGCCAGCAGCCCCGGGGACTTTCGACCCTACGAGCAGTACTTC. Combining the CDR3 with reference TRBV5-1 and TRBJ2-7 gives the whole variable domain KAGVTQTPRYLIKTRGQQVTLSCSPISGHRSVSWYQQTPGQGLQFLFEYFSETQRNKGNFPGRFSGRQFSNSRSEMNVSTLELGDSALYLCASSPGDFRPYEQYFGPGTRLTVT.